Each of the 14 T cell receptor beta chains below was sequenced from the same sample in a study of shared clonotypes between healthy human individuals. Assay used: immunoSEQ multiplex PCR; TCRdb lists only in-frame clones, some missing. The table lists some 2,100,000 clones, roughly 91% of them singletons, with around 1.7% in the top ten. CD45RO-negative, CCR7-positively selected cells formed the naive CD8 fraction, excluding terminally differentiated effector memory CD45RA+ cells. Sequences were obtained from naive CD8+ T cells from PBMCs. These receptors were taken from a man younger than 35 in good health. Some clones in this sample may be carry-over from other donors' samples.

V is TRBV11-2 and J is TRBJ1-1; the D gene is possibly TRBD1 (6 bases). Germline V lookup: CDR1 SGHAT, CDR2 FQNNGV. V lost 5 bases to trimming and J lost 5 bases, with 15 bases between them. This CDR3 contains 14 residues. The CDR3 loop is CASSLFGRGTEAFF. DNA for the CDR3: TGTGCCAGCAGCCTATTCGGCAGGGGAACTGAAGCTTTCTTT.

To note about this clone: Other nucleotide sequences in the sample specify the same CDR3. The chain has TRBV5-1 and TRBJ2-7; D may be TRBD1 (5 bases). V dropped 4 bases and J dropped 6 bases, with 11 bases sitting between them. The CDR3 covers 12 residues. Per germline, CDR1 SGHRS and CDR2 YFSETQ. This CDR3 reads CASSPAGLEQYF. The CDR3 coding sequence is TGCGCCAGCAGCCCAGCAGGGCTCGAGCAGTACTTC.

This rearrangement joins TRBV27 to TRBJ2-7; D remains ambiguous. The CDR3 runs 14 residues. Trimming pared 2 bases from V and 2 bases from J, leaving 10 bases between. Germline V CDR1 and CDR2: MNHEY, SMNVEV (reference sequence). The CDR3 DNA reads TGTGCCAGCAGTTTAGGACGGTATACCTACGAGCAGTACTTC. Translated, it gives CASSLGRYTYEQYF.

The J gene is TRBJ2-7, the V gene TRBV9, with unresolved D. V lost 0 bases and J 5 bases, leaving 15 bases between the germline ends. The CDR3 totals 15 residues. CDR1 is SGDLS and CDR2 is YYNGEE in the germline V gene. CDR3 DNA: TGTGCCAGCAGCGTAGTGGGCTTTCCTAGAGACGAGCAGTACTTC. Its translation: CASSVVGFPRDEQYF.

The V call is TRBV14, the J call TRBJ1-4; 8 bases are shared with TRBD1. This CDR3 region has 16 residues. Germline V gives CDR1 SGHDN, CDR2 FVKESK. V gave up 3 bases and J gave up 8 bases; unmatched junction bases: 11. CDR3 nucleotides: TGTGCCAGCAGCCAGAGGCACAGGGGGGACGGGGAAAAACTGTTTTTT. This translates into CASSQRHRGDGEKLFF.

J is TRBJ2-1 and V is TRBV29-1; 7 nucleotides align to TRBD2. The trim removed 6 bases at V and 5 bases at J, leaving 7 bases unmatched. From germline, CDR1 is SQVTM and CDR2 ANQGSEA. CDR3 length equals 13 residues. The CDR3 here is CSVGTTMNNEQFF. CDR3 nucleotide sequence: TGCAGCGTGGGGACTACAATGAACAATGAGCAGTTCTTC.

The chain employs TRBV7-9 and TRBJ2-5; 9 bases line up with TRBD1. The CDR3 covers 16 residues. V dropped 7 bases and J dropped 3; count of bases not matched to a gene: 12. Germline CDR1 and CDR2: SEHNR and FQNEAQ (reference sequence). CDR3 coding DNA: TGTGCCAGCACCTCCCGACAGGGGGTGAGAGAAGAGACCCAGTACTTC. Protein product: CASTSRQGVREETQYF. Looking up the rest from reference TRBV7-9 and TRBJ2-5 gives the full variable domain: DTGVSQNPRHKITKRGQNVTFRCDPISEHNRLYWYRQTLGQGPEFLTYFQNEAQLEKSRLLSDRFSAERPKGSFSTLEIQRTEQGDSAMYLCASTSRQGVREETQYFGPGTRLLVL.

Concerning this clone itself: The same CDR3 is also encoded by other DNA sequences in this sample. This rearrangement joins TRBV4-2 to TRBJ1-1; no firm D call. CDR3 size: 12 residues. Trimming pared 0 bases from V and 4 bases from J, leaving 3 bases between. Germline CDR1 is LGHNA and CDR2 is YNFKEQ. The CDR3 DNA follows: TGTGCCAGCAGCCAAGACTTCACTGAAGCTTTCTTT. As protein: CASSQDFTEAFF.

The V and J genes are TRBV7-3 and TRBJ2-7, with 10 bases lining up with TRBD2. The germline gives CDR1 SGHTA, CDR2 FQGTGA. CDR3 length equals 20 residues. The trim removed 3 bases at V and 2 bases at J, leaving 19 bases unmatched. The CDR3 is CASSFLLTGLLAGSTYEQYF. CDR3 coding DNA: TGTGCCAGCAGCTTTCTCTTAACCGGCCTACTAGCGGGAAGTACCTACGAGCAGTACTTC.

The chain employs TRBV2 and TRBJ2-4, with a possible D match to TRBD2 (5 bases). CDR1 SNHLY and CDR2 FYNNEI come from the germline V gene. The CDR3 runs to 15 residues. Trimming shortened V by 6 bases and J by 0 bases, and 12 bases separated the two germline ends. The CDR3 loop reads CASSGVEEAKNIQYF. The CDR3 DNA follows: TGTGCCAGCAGCGGGGTAGAGGAAGCCAAAAACATTCAGTACTTC.

The genes are TRBV4-1 and TRBJ1-2; 9 bases align to TRBD1. Germline V gene lookup returns CDR1 MGHRA and CDR2 YSYEKL. This CDR3 has 14 residues. The V gene end was trimmed by 0 bases and the J gene end by 5 bases; junction bases not matched to a gene: 1. The CDR3 nucleotides read TGCGCCAGCAGCCAAGATGACAGGGGGTATGGCTACACCTTC. Amino acids: CASSQDDRGYGYTF.

The V and J genes are TRBV4-2 and TRBJ2-7; TRBD2 aligns across 13 bases. The CDR3 consists of 16 residues. CDR1 is LGHNA and CDR2 is YNFKEQ in the germline V gene. The J segment lost 4 bases and the V segment lost 3 bases, leaving 6 bases of the junction unmatched. The CDR3: CASSHLGLAGEYEQYF. In DNA, the CDR3 is TGTGCCAGCAGCCACCTCGGACTAGCGGGAGAGTACGAGCAGTACTTC.

This chain uses TRBV27 with TRBJ1-5; D is possibly TRBD1 (5 bases). This CDR3 contains 15 residues. Germline V gene data show CDR1 as MNHEY and CDR2 as SMNVEV (reference sequence). Between the trimmed V and J ends, which lost 4 bases and 2 bases, there was a span of 12 bases. The CDR3 sequence: CASSSRRDGNQPQHF. The DNA of the CDR3 is TGTGCCAGCAGTTCCCGCCGGGACGGCAATCAGCCCCAGCATTTT.

This sequence joins TRBV27 and TRBJ1-5; no clear D gene. This CDR3 comprises 14 residues. Germline assignment: CDR1 MNHEY and CDR2 SMNVEV (reference sequence). Trimming left V 3 bases short and J 3 bases short, with 9 bases between. The CDR3 bases are TGTGCCAGCAGTTTTGGACGGTACAATCAGCCCCAGCATTTT. Residues: CASSFGRYNQPQHF.